This TCR beta chain was retrieved from a study of T-cell reconstitution after alpha-beta-depleted transplantation in children. This clonotype was counted at least ten times. Its antigen is not identified. Points from the study as a whole: Recipient T cells and thymic progenitors that survived were the source of the high TCRbeta diversity seen at day 60 in some patients. From newly produced T cells came most of the T-cell counts and diversity one year after transplant. Several hundred expanded graft clones reportedly gave rise to the alpha-beta T cells present about two months after transplant.

The germline V gene has CDR1 SGHDT and CDR2 YYEEEE. The CDR3 consists of 14 residues. V was pared by 0 bases and J by 1 base, with 8 bases between. A library of TCRbeta sequences, prepared with unique molecular identifiers, was generated. TCRdb re-called the PCR reads with MiXCR, one entry per CDR3 protein. The top ten clones hold around 0.79% of a sample with around 700,000 distinct CDR3 sequences, around 13% of them seen once. Here the sequenced sample was PBMCs, taken before TCRalphabeta/CD19-depleted stem cell transplant. The receptor was derived from a girl aged 2-10 years with congenital amegakaryocytic thrombocytopenia, due to receive a stem cell transplant. The chain links TRBV5-6 to TRBJ2-7; D ambiguous. CDR3 sequence (DNA): TGTGCCAGCAGCTTGGTTCGGAAGTCCTACGAGCAGTACTTC. Protein product: CASSLVRKSYEQYF.